A single sample gave rise to the 9 T cell receptor beta chains below, sequenced in a study of CD8 T cells in ankylosing spondylitis. Broader study findings: For ankylosing spondylitis blood, a TCR beta motif of seven to nine highly homologous variants appeared characteristic.

These receptors have no identified antigens. TCRdb itself ran the 5' RACE reads through MiXCR, one entry per CDR3 protein. The profile shows 300,000 to 400,000 distinct CDR3 sequences, approximately 20% of them singletons. Sequencing was done on a sample of blood, either unsorted or a sorted T cell fraction (not recorded which). These receptor sequences come from a male donor with ankylosing spondylitis.

The chain recombines TRBV28 with TRBJ2-1; no definite D call. The CDR3 spans 16 residues. The V and J ends lost 8 bases and 5 bases respectively, with 22 bases between them. Germline CDR1 reads MDHEN; CDR2 reads SYDVKM. CDR3 region: CASGISFNLGHNEQFF. The CDR3 nucleotides read TGTGCCAGCGGTATAAGTTTCAACCTCGGGCACAATGAGCAGTTCTTC.

CDR3 nucleotides: TGTGCCAGCAGCCCAACAGGGGGCGGTCAGTACTTC. Residues: CASSPTGGGQYF. The V and J genes are TRBV7-9 and TRBJ2-7; 9 nucleotides line up with TRBD1. Germline loops: CDR1 SEHNR, CDR2 FQNEAQ (reference sequence). Unmatched junction bases numbered 6, after V lost 5 bases and J lost 10 bases. The CDR3 spans 12 residues.

The genes are TRBV5-1 and TRBJ1-5; D gene uncertain. The V gene lost 0 bases and the J gene lost 7 bases, with 11 bases spanning the gap. Per germline, CDR1 SGHRS and CDR2 YFSETQ. The CDR3 totals 14 residues. The CDR3: CASSLGQVGQPQHF. In DNA form, the CDR3 reads TGCGCCAGCAGCTTGGGCCAGGTCGGCCAGCCCCAGCATTTT.

This rearrangement joins TRBV20-1 to TRBJ2-2; D perhaps matches TRBD1 (5 bases). The CDR3 covers 13 residues. V lost 5 bases and J 4 bases, leaving 11 bases between the germline ends. Germline CDR1 and CDR2: DFQATT and SNEGSKA (reference sequence). The CDR3 DNA follows: TGCAGTGCTTACCTCCAGGGCACCGGGGAGCTGTTTTTT. Its protein is CSAYLQGTGELFF.

This chain links TRBV18 with TRBJ2-1; 12 positions match TRBD2. The CDR3 is made up of 14 amino acids. Germline CDR1 and CDR2: KGHSH and LQKENI. With V trimmed by 6 bases and J by 5 bases, 2 bases remained unmatched. The CDR3 DNA sequence: TGTGCCAGCTCCCGGACTAGCGGGGACAATGAGCAGTTCTTC. Its protein is CASSRTSGDNEQFF. The variable domain in full, completed from reference TRBV18 and TRBJ2-1, reads NAGVMQNPRHLVRRRGQEARLRCSPMKGHSHVYWYRQLPEEGLKFMVYLQKENIIDESGMPKERFSAEFPKEGPSILRIQQVVRGDSAAYFCASSRTSGDNEQFFGPGTRLTVL.

The chain recombines TRBV28 with TRBJ2-2; D unclear. Germline CDR1 is MDHEN and CDR2 is SYDVKM. CDR3 length: 13 residues. The germline V and J ends were trimmed by 2 bases and 6 bases, with 7 bases remaining between them. The CDR3 DNA sequence: TGTGCCAGCAGTTTAGAGCGTCCCGGGGAGCTGTTTTTT. Translated, it gives CASSLERPGELFF.

This clonotype has more than one count but fewer than ten. The genes are TRBV6-5 and TRBJ1-4, with D unresolved. The CDR3 length is 11 residues. The germline V gene has CDR1 MNHEY and CDR2 SVGAGI. Trimming left V 7 bases short and J 8 bases short, with 8 bases between. The CDR3 sequence: CASIGREKLFF. The CDR3 nucleotides are TGTGCCAGCATTGGGCGGGAAAAACTGTTTTTT.

V gene TRBV20-1 combines with J gene TRBJ2-5; possibly TRBD2 for D (6 bases). The CDR3 has 16 residues. Trimming pared 1 base from V and 2 bases from J, leaving 17 bases between. Germline loops: CDR1 DFQATT, CDR2 SNEGSKA (reference sequence). The chain's CDR3 is CSARGKRARKQETQYF. CDR3 sequence (DNA): TGCAGTGCTAGAGGCAAGCGGGCCAGAAAGCAAGAGACCCAGTACTTC.

The chain links TRBV10-3 to TRBJ2-3; D is undetermined. Germline values: CDR1 ENHRY, CDR2 SYGVKD. Trimming removed 8 bases from V and 1 base from J, with 7 bases in between. CDR3 length: 12 residues. For the CDR3, the DNA is TGTGCCATCGGTTCGGGCACAGATACGCAGTATTTT. Its translation: CAIGSGTDTQYF.